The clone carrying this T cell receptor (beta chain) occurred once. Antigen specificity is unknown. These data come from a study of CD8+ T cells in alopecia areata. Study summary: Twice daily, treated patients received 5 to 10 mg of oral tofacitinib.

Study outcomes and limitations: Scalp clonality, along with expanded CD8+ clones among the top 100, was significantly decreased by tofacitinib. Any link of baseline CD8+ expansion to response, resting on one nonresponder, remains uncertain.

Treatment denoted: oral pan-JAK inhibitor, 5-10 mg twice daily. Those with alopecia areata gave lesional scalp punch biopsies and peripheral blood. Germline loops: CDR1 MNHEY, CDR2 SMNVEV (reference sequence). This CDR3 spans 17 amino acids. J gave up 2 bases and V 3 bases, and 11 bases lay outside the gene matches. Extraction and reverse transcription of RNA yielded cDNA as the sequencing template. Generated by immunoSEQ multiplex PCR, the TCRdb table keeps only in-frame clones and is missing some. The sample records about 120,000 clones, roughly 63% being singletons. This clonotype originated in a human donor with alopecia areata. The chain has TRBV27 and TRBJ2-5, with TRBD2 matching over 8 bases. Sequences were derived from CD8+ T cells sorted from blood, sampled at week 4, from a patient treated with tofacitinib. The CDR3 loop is CASSFHGPAGGQETQYF. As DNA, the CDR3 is TGTGCCAGCAGTTTCCATGGCCCGGCGGGGGGTCAAGAGACCCAGTACTTC.